Detailed here is one TCR beta chain. Its cognate antigen is unknown. V lost 0 bases and J 5 bases, leaving 3 bases between the germline ends. Per the germline V gene, CDR1 is SGHNT and CDR2 is YYREEE (reference sequence). The CDR3 is 12 residues long. Reverse transcription used roughly 0.45 to 1 ug RNA and random hexamers. An immunoSEQ multiplex PCR generated amplified TCR beta CDR3 products spanning 54 Vbeta and 13 Jbeta. Each CDR3 protein is one row after TCRdb ran MiXCR on the immunoSEQ multiplex PCR reads. Of more than 70,000 distinct CDR3 sequences in the sample, over 85% were seen once. The data are from a study of CD8 T cells in Susac syndrome. Study results and limitations: As the study acknowledged, the number of individuals who were part of its TCR sequencing and HLA analysis was relatively small.

Sequencing targeted TCR beta in blood CD8+ and CD4+ T cells. While CD8+ and CD4+ T cells were isolated negatively, TEMRA cells were enriched by FACS. This chain links TRBV5-4 with TRBJ2-1, with unresolved D. This TCR came from a human donor in good health. The sample taken for sequencing was CD8+ T cells from PBMCs. The CDR3 loop is CASSLGNNEQFF. The CDR3 bases are TGTGCCAGCAGCTTGGGTAACAATGAGCAGTTCTTC.